This T cell receptor (beta chain) was sequenced during a study of shared clonotypes between healthy human individuals. Sorted subsets were amplified in replicate PCRs using 200 to 250 ng DNA, approximately 30,000 T cell genomes. Only in-frame clones appear in the TCRdb table, and some are missing; sequencing was by immunoSEQ multiplex PCR. The data contain about 1 million clones, under 80% of them seen just once; the ten biggest clones take up roughly 1.5%. Sample: memory CD4+ T cells sorted from blood. Subset defined: CD45RA-negative fraction. This sequence was found in a man younger than 35 in good health.

The CDR3 loop is CASSERGLNTEAFF. For the CDR3, the DNA is TGTGCCAGCAGTGAAAGGGGCCTGAACACTGAAGCTTTCTTT. The chain recombines TRBV2 with TRBJ1-1, with a possible D match to TRBD1 (5 bases). The V end was cut by 2 bases, the J end by 0 bases, with 7 bases between. The CDR3 extends over 14 amino acids. Germline V gives CDR1 SNHLY, CDR2 FYNNEI.